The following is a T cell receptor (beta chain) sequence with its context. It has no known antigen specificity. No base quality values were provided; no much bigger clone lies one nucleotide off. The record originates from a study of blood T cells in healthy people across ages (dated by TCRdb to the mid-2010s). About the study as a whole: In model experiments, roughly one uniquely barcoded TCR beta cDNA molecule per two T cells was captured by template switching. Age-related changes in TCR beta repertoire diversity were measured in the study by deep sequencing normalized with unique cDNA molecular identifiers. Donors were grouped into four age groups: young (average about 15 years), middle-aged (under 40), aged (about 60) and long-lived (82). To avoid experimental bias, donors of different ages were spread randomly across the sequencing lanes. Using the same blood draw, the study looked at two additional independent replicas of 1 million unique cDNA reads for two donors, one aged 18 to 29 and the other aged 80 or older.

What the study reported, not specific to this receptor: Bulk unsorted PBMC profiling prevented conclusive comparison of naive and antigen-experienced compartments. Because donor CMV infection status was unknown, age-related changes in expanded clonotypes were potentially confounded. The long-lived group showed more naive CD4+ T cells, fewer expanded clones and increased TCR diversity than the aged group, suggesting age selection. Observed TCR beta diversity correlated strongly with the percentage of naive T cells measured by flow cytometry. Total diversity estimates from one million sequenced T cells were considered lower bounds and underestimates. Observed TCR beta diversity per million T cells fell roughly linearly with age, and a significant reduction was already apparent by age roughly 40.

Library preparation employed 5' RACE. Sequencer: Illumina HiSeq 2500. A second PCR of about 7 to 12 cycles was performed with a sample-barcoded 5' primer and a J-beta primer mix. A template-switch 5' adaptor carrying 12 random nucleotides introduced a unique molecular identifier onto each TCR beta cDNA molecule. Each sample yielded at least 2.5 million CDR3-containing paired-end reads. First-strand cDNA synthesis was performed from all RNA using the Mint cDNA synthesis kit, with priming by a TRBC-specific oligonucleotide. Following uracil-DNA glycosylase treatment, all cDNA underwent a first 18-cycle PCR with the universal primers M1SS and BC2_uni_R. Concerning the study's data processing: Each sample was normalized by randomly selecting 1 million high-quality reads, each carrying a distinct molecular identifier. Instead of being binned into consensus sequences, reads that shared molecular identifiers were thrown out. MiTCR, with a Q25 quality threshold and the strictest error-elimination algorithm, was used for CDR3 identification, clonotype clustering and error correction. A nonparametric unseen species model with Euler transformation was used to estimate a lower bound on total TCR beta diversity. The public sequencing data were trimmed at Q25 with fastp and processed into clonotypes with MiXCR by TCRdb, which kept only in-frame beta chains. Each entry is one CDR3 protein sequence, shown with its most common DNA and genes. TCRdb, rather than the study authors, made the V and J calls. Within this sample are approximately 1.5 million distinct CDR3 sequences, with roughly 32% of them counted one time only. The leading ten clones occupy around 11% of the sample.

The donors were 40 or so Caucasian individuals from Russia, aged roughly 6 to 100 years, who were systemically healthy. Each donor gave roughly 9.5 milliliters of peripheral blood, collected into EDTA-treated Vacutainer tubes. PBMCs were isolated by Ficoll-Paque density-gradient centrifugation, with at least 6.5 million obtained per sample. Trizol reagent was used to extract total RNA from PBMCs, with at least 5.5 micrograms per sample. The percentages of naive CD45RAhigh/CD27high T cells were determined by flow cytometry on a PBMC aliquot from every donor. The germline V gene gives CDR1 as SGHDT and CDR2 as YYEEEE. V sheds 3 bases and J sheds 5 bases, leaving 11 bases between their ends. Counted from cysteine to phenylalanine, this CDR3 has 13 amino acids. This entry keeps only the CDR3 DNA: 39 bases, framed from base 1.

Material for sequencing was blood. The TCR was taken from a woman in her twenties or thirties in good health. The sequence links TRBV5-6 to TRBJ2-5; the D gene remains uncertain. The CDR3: CASSYSKVETQYF. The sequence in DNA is TGTGCCAGCAGCTATTCTAAGGTTGAGACCCAGTACTTC.